The TCR beta chain described here comes from a study of blood T cell repertoires in COVID-19. For the study at large: T cells, B-cell-depleted T cells, or PBMCs supplied cDNA or gDNA.

It was during active infection that Seattle patients were enrolled and then longitudinally followed. The assay was immunoSEQ multiplex PCR, and TCRdb's table has in-frame clones only and misses some. The table lists some 240,000 clones, about 90% of them singletons. The sequence came from a woman in her 70s with COVID-19, enrolled during active disease. Sequencing was performed on peripheral blood.

This CDR3 is CASSQTSGRGYNEQFF. CDR3 nucleotide sequence: TGCGCCAGCAGCCAGACGAGCGGGAGAGGCTACAATGAGCAGTTCTTC. The chain has TRBV4-1 and TRBJ2-1; 8 nucleotides align to TRBD2. Germline V gene data show CDR1 as MGHRA and CDR2 as YSYEKL. The CDR3 is made up of 16 amino acids. Germline trimming cut 3 bases from V and 3 bases from J; bases unmatched to any gene: 7.